A single count supports the clone carrying this TCR beta chain. The sample originates from a study of blood T cell repertoires in COVID-19. The assay was immunoSEQ multiplex PCR, and TCRdb's table has in-frame clones only and misses some. The sample comprises roughly 200,000 clones, about 84% of which are singletons, and roughly 5.9% rests with the top ten. This CDR3 is built from 15 residues. CDR1 SGHAT and CDR2 FQNNGV come from the germline V gene. J lost 4 bases, V lost 5 bases, and 7 bases had no gene match. V usage is TRBV11-2 and J usage is TRBJ2-3; 9 nucleotides line up with TRBD2. Specimen: PBMCs or T cells enriched from blood (not recorded which). This receptor was taken from a man aged 35 to 55 with acute COVID-19. The CDR3 loop is CASSKGTSPADTQYF. The DNA for the CDR3 is TGTGCCAGCAGCAAGGGGACTAGCCCCGCAGATACGCAGTATTTT.